This TCR beta chain was observed in a study of early T cells in non-severe SARS-CoV-2 infection. Study context: Chains were unpaired, as sequencing was done on bulk RNA from unsorted whole blood. Study-wide results and caveats: In VDJdb matching, anti-spike CD8 responses were favored while private and CD4 specificities went missing.

Unique molecular identifiers (one per individual cDNA molecule) were attached. TCRdb fed the 5' RACE reads into MiXCR, producing one record per CDR3 protein. The data show about 68,000 distinct CDR3 sequences, with 12% seen just once and about 1.7% held by the top ten. This clonotype was detected only a few times. Antigen unknown. Sequenced input: whole blood. The clonotype originates from an adult who was a healthcare worker with PCR-confirmed SARS-CoV-2 infection or an uninfected control (not recorded which).

The CDR3 coding sequence is TGTGCCAGCAGTGGGACCCGTGGTTCAGGGACCCAGTACTTC. Its translation is CASSGTRGSGTQYF. V is TRBV6-1 and J is TRBJ2-5; D is undetermined. The CDR3 spans 14 residues. Deletions cut 4 bases from V and 7 bases from J, with 16 bases between. Germline CDR1 reads MNHNS; CDR2 reads SASEGT.